The 20 T cell receptor beta chains below were found in one sample sequenced in a study of technical replicates of blood from a few donors. Profiling relied on immunoSEQ multiplex PCR, and the TCRdb table lists in-frame clones only, not all of them. The sample has about 86,000 clones; 96% are singletons. The sample comprised T cells isolated from PBMCs. These TCRs come from a human donor in good health.

This clone occurred once. The chain has TRBV15 and TRBJ2-2; a possible D gene is TRBD2 (5 bases). This CDR3 comprises 16 residues. Per the germline V gene, CDR1 is LNHNV and CDR2 is YYDKDF (reference sequence). Trimming removed 2 bases from V and 0 bases from J, with 10 bases in between. CDR3 nucleotide sequence: TGTGCCACCAGCAGATTAGGTAGCGCGAACACCGGGGAGCTGTTTTTT. It is translated as CATSRLGSANTGELFF.

The chain links TRBV6-6 to TRBJ2-1; unclear D gene. The germline V and J ends were trimmed by 8 bases and 7 bases, with 6 bases remaining between them. Germline V CDR1 and CDR2: MNHNY, SVGAGI (reference sequence). The CDR3 sequence is 10 residues long. The CDR3 spells CASLKNEQFF. The CDR3 nucleotides read TGTGCCAGCCTTAAAAATGAGCAGTTCTTC.

This chain joins TRBV11-3 and TRBJ2-2; 8 bases are a match to TRBD2. The CDR3 spans 15 residues. The germline CDR1 and CDR2 sequences are SGHNT and YENEEA. Trimming removed 1 base from V and 4 bases from J; junction bases left unmatched: 2. CDR3 in DNA: TGTGCCAGCAGCTTAGCGGGAGGGCCCACCGGGGAGCTGTTTTTT. It encodes CASSLAGGPTGELFF.

This chain links TRBV5-4 with TRBJ2-1; D uncertain. The CDR3 spans 13 residues. V was trimmed by 3 bases and J by 10 bases, leaving 14 bases between them. Germline CDR1 and CDR2: SGHNT and YYREEE (reference sequence). The CDR3 is CASSSTYIKEQFF. The CDR3 DNA is TGTGCCAGCAGCTCGACTTACATTAAGGAGCAGTTCTTC.

The CDR3 sequence is CASSGGGGNTEAFF. CDR3 DNA: TGTGCCAGCAGCGGGGGAGGTGGGAACACTGAAGCTTTCTTT. J is TRBJ1-1 and V is TRBV7-9; the D gene is possibly TRBD1 (5 bases). The CDR3 spans 14 residues. V was trimmed by 5 bases and J by 1 base, leaving 11 bases between them. The germline gives CDR1 SEHNR, CDR2 FQNEAQ (reference sequence).

This clone showed up just once. The chain is built from TRBV6-5 and TRBJ2-7; tentatively, D is TRBD1 (5 bases). This CDR3 spans 13 amino acids. Germline V gene lookup returns CDR1 MNHEY and CDR2 SVGAGI. Trimming stripped 4 bases from V and 4 bases from J, with 11 bases between. Written as DNA, the CDR3 is TGTGCCAGCAGTTTAGGGGCTTGGTACGAGCAGTACTTC. Translated, it gives CASSLGAWYEQYF.

The genes are TRBV29-1 and TRBJ1-2; a possible D gene is TRBD1 (5 bases). CDR3 size: 13 residues. Germline V gene sequence: CDR1 SQVTM, CDR2 ANQGSEA. V gave up 0 bases and J gave up 8 bases, with 13 bases separating them. The CDR3 region has the DNA TGCAGCGTTGAAGAGGGAGGGGTGAGGGGCTACACCTTC. Translated, it gives CSVEEGGVRGYTF. Together with reference TRBV29-1 and TRBJ1-2, the CDR3 gives the full variable domain: SAVISQKPSRDICQRGTSLTIQCQVDSQVTMMFWYRQQPGQSLTLIATANQGSEATYESGFVIDKFPISRPNLTFSTLTVSNMSPEDSSIYLCSVEEGGVRGYTFGSGTRLTVV.

The chain employs TRBV10-3 and TRBJ2-7, with D perhaps TRBD1 (5 bases). The CDR3 loop spans 14 amino acids. From germline, CDR1 is ENHRY and CDR2 SYGVKD. V lost 3 bases to trimming and J lost 3 bases, with 12 bases between them. The CDR3 here is CAISDATGHYEQYF. The CDR3 DNA sequence: TGTGCCATCAGTGATGCTACAGGACACTACGAGCAGTACTTC.

The chain uses TRBV7-9 and TRBJ2-7; no clear D. Germline CDR1 is SEHNR and CDR2 is FQNEAQ (reference sequence). Trimming took 1 base from V and 2 from J, leaving 6 bases between them. The CDR3 has 13 residues. The CDR3, as DNA: TGTGCCAGCAGCTTAGACAGTACCTACGAGCAGTACTTC. The encoded protein is CASSLDSTYEQYF. The full variable domain, completed using reference TRBV7-9 and TRBJ2-7, is DTGVSQNPRHKITKRGQNVTFRCDPISEHNRLYWYRQTLGQGPEFLTYFQNEAQLEKSRLLSDRFSAERPKGSFSTLEIQRTEQGDSAMYLCASSLDSTYEQYFGPGTRLTVT.

The chain joins TRBV10-2 to TRBJ2-2; 9 bases agree with TRBD1. Germline V lookup: CDR1 WSHSY, CDR2 SAAADI. CDR3 length: 15 amino acids. The J segment lost 4 bases and the V segment lost 2 bases, leaving 2 bases of the junction unmatched. For the CDR3, the DNA is TGCGCCAGCAGTGAGGGGGACAGGGTCACCGGGGAGCTGTTTTTT. Encoded protein: CASSEGDRVTGELFF.

The chain uses TRBV28 and TRBJ2-7; 8 nucleotides agree with TRBD2. From germline, CDR1 is MDHEN and CDR2 SYDVKM. The CDR3 loop spans 14 amino acids. The V gene end was trimmed by 3 bases and the J gene end by 3 bases; junction bases not matched to a gene: 4. The CDR3 protein is CASSFQREIYEQYF. DNA of the CDR3: TGTGCCAGCAGTTTCCAGCGGGAGATCTACGAGCAGTACTTC.

This chain links TRBV30 with TRBJ2-1; perhaps TRBD2 as D (5 bases). Germline CDR1 and CDR2: GTSNPN and SVGIG (reference sequence). Trimming cost V 1 base and J 8 bases, with 12 bases left between them. CDR3 length equals 13 residues. CDR3 protein: CAWSGLAGYEQFF. The CDR3 DNA reads TGTGCCTGGAGTGGGCTAGCCGGCTATGAGCAGTTCTTC.

The rearrangement links TRBV9 to TRBJ2-7; 13 bases line up with TRBD2. The CDR3 covers 16 residues. Germline CDR1 reads SGDLS; CDR2 reads YYNGEE. Trimming cost V 3 bases and J 10 bases; bases outside gene matches: 13. The CDR3 loop is CASSEGLAGSPSCQYF. The CDR3 DNA reads TGTGCCAGCAGCGAGGGACTAGCGGGATCCCCCTCATGCCAGTACTTC.

DNA for the CDR3: TGTGCCAGCAGCCGAGCGGGAGGGGGGCGGTTCTTC. Its translation is CASSRAGGGRFF. The chain links TRBV7-3 to TRBJ2-1, with 10 nucleotides matching TRBD2. Germline loops: CDR1 SGHTA, CDR2 FQGTGA. The CDR3 spans 12 residues. Germline trimming cut 5 bases from V and 15 bases from J; bases unmatched to any gene: 7.

This clone was detected only a few times. The chain carries TRBV18 and TRBJ1-4; the D gene is possibly TRBD1 (6 bases). This CDR3 comprises 16 residues. The germline V and J ends were trimmed by 4 bases and 5 bases, with 17 bases remaining between them. Germline values: CDR1 KGHSH, CDR2 LQKENI. CDR3 DNA: TGTGCCAGCTCACGATCTCTGGACAGTTCGAATGAAAAACTGTTTTTT. This translates into CASSRSLDSSNEKLFF.

This sequence joins TRBV5-6 and TRBJ2-3; TRBD2 matches 12 bases. This CDR3 is built from 16 residues. Trimming cost V 0 bases and J 4 bases; bases outside gene matches: 3. CDR1 and CDR2 (germline): SGHDT, YYEEEE. CDR3 sequence reads: CASSLGLAGDADTQYF. CDR3 in DNA: TGTGCCAGCAGCTTGGGACTAGCGGGAGATGCAGATACGCAGTATTTT.

This chain uses TRBV27 with TRBJ1-2; D uncertain. Trimming took off 0 bases at V and 5 bases at J, with 10 bases between the two ends. Per germline, CDR1 MNHEY and CDR2 SMNVEV (reference sequence). The length of the CDR3 is 14 residues. The CDR3 coding sequence is TGTGCCAGCAGTTTATCGGGAGGAGGGTATGGCTACACCTTC. This gives the protein CASSLSGGGYGYTF.

The chain has TRBV5-6 and TRBJ1-5; 7 bases line up with TRBD1. CDR3 size: 16 residues. Looked up from germline, CDR1 is SGHDT and CDR2 is YYEEEE. With 0 bases clipped from V and 3 bases from J, the junction kept 6 bases outside the gene matches. CDR3 sequence reads: CASSLAMGQSNQPQHF. Written as DNA, the CDR3 is TGTGCCAGCAGCTTGGCAATGGGACAGTCCAATCAGCCCCAGCATTTT.

The genes are TRBV7-2 and TRBJ1-1; 9 bases are a match to TRBD1. Germline loops: CDR1 SGHTA, CDR2 FQGNSA. Trimming removed 3 bases from V and 12 bases from J; junction bases left unmatched: 2. The CDR3 extends over 11 amino acids. CDR3: CASSFTGGPFF. DNA of the CDR3: TGTGCCAGCAGCTTTACAGGGGGCCCTTTCTTT.

V usage is TRBV4-1 and J usage is TRBJ1-3, with 9 bases fitting TRBD2. The J call is uncertain, as TRBJ2-2 better fits the DNA end. CDR1 is MGHRA, CDR2 YSYEKL, per germline. This CDR3 spans 16 amino acids. This CDR3 reads CASSSTSGKTGGELFF. In DNA form, the CDR3 reads TGCGCCAGCAGCTCGACTAGCGGAAAAACGGGGGGGGAGCTGTTTTTT.